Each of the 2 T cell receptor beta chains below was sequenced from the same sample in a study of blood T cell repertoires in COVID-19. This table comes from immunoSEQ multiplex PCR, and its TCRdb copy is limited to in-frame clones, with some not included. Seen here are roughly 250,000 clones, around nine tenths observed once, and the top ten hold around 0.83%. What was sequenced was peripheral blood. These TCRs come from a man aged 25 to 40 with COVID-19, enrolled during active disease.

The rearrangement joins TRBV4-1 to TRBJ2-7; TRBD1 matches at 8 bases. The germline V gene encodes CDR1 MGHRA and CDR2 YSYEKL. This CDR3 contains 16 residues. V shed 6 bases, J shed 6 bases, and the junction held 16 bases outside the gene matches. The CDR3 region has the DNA TGCGCCAGCAGGCAAAATTTGGTCAGGGGGCCCTTCGAGCAGTACTTC. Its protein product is CASRQNLVRGPFEQYF.

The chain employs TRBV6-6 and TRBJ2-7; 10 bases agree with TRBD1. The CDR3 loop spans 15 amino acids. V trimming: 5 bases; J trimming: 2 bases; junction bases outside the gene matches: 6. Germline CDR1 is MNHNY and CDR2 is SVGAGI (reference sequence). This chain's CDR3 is CASSPRQGAAYEQYF. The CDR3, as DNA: TGTGCCAGCAGTCCCAGACAGGGGGCCGCCTACGAGCAGTACTTC.